These 21 T cell receptor beta chains originate from one sample sequenced in a study of OX40 agonist ivuxolimab in advanced cancers. Data came from immunoSEQ multiplex PCR; TCRdb stores just in-frame clones and leaves some out. The data hold around 70,000 clones, with 82% observed a single time. The sample here was CD4+ or CD8+ T cells sorted from blood, taken in a trial of the OX40 agonist ivuxolimab. These receptors were obtained from an adult with an advanced solid tumor such as melanoma, head and neck, liver or kidney cancer.

The V gene is TRBV5-1, the J gene TRBJ2-1; 7 bases line up with TRBD2. The germline V gene has CDR1 SGHRS and CDR2 YFSETQ. CDR3 length: 13 residues. Trimming took 4 bases from V and 10 from J; bases not matched to a gene: 8. In DNA form, the CDR3 reads TGCGCCAGCAGCCCAGGACTAGATCGCGAGCAGTTCTTC. Encoded protein: CASSPGLDREQFF.

V is TRBV12-5 and J is TRBJ2-3; D perhaps matches TRBD1 (6 bases). The V gene's germline CDR1 is LGHNT and CDR2 FRNRAP. Trimming removed 7 bases from V and 4 bases from J, with 18 bases in between. CDR3 size: 15 residues. CDR3 coding DNA: TGTGCTAGTGCTCCCGGGCAGGGGAATTCAGATACGCAGTATTTT. Translation gives CASAPGQGNSDTQYF.

This chain uses TRBV7-3 with TRBJ2-5; 8 nucleotides line up with TRBD2. There are 13 residues in the CDR3. V shed 5 bases and J 4 bases; nucleotides not matched to a gene: 3. Germline-derived CDR1 and CDR2 are SGHTA and FQGTGA. CDR3 coding DNA: TGTGCCAGCAGCCTGCGGGGGGCAGAGACCCAGTACTTC. Its protein is CASSLRGAETQYF.

This clone was counted between two and nine times. Other DNA sequences of this sample code for an identical CDR3. The gene calls are TRBV2 and TRBJ2-2; the D gene could be TRBD1 or TRBD2 (5 bases each). CDR1 is SNHLY and CDR2 is FYNNEI in the germline V gene. The CDR3 totals 16 residues. Trimming took off 6 bases at V and 0 bases at J, with 14 bases between the two ends. The CDR3 DNA reads TGTGCCAGCAGCATCGACAGCGGAACGAACACCGGGGAGCTGTTTTTT. It yields the protein CASSIDSGTNTGELFF.

The V and J genes are TRBV5-8 and TRBJ1-3; weak D call: TRBD1 (6 bases). In germline, CDR1 is SGHTS, CDR2 YDEGEE. This CDR3 is 16 amino acids long. The V and J ends lost 4 bases and 0 bases respectively, with 14 bases between them. CDR3 amino acids: CASSPAGGRSGNTIYF. CDR3 DNA sequence: TGTGCCAGCAGCCCAGCCGGGGGGCGCTCTGGAAACACCATATATTTT.

The chain is built from TRBV7-8 and TRBJ2-1; D remains unclear. The germline gives CDR1 SGHVS, CDR2 FQNEAQ. V lost 1 base to trimming and J lost 0 bases, with 13 bases between them. The CDR3 has 17 amino acids. CDR3 sequence reads: CASSLVAAQSSYNEQFF. In DNA, the CDR3 is TGTGCCAGCAGCTTAGTGGCAGCCCAGAGCTCCTACAATGAGCAGTTCTTC.

CDR3 DNA: TGTGCCACCCTTCCCATGGCAGGGATCGCCTACGAGCAGTACTTC. Residues: CATLPMAGIAYEQYF. V usage is TRBV28 and J usage is TRBJ2-7, with TRBD1 as a possible D gene (5 bases). The CDR3 length is 15 residues. V lost 10 bases to trimming and J lost 2 bases, with 21 bases between them. The V gene's germline CDR1 is MDHEN and CDR2 SYDVKM.

The chain carries TRBV27 and TRBJ2-7; D is possibly TRBD2 (7 bases). The V gene's germline CDR1 is MNHEY and CDR2 SMNVEV (reference sequence). The CDR3 has 13 amino acids. Trimming stripped 8 bases from V and 9 bases from J, with 20 bases between. CDR3 coding DNA: TGTGCCAGCGGGGGGGCGGGGGCGGCGAGGCAGTACTTC. Its translation is CASGGAGAARQYF.

The chain uses TRBV5-5 and TRBJ1-5, with D possibly TRBD1 on 6 matching bases. This CDR3 is 15 amino acids long. The germline V and J ends were trimmed by 5 bases and 5 bases, with 17 bases remaining between them. Looked up from germline, CDR1 is SGHKS and CDR2 is YYEKEE (reference sequence). The chain's CDR3 is CASRTSGDDYQPQHF. CDR3 nucleotide sequence: TGTGCCAGCAGGACTTCAGGGGACGACTATCAGCCCCAGCATTTT. Full variable domain (missing parts from reference TRBV5-5 and TRBJ1-5): DAGVTQSPTHLIKTRGQQVTLRCSPISGHKSVSWYQQVLGQGPQFIFQYYEKEERGRGNFPDRFSARQFPNYSSELNVNALLLGDSALYLCASRTSGDDYQPQHFGDGTRLSIL.

The rearrangement uses TRBV7-9 and TRBJ1-3, with 9 bases matching TRBD1. The trim removed 5 bases at V and 0 bases at J, leaving 8 bases unmatched. CDR1 and CDR2 from the germline V gene are SEHNR and FQNEAQ (reference sequence). CDR3 length: 17 residues. CDR3 sequence: CASSTYRGLNSGNTIYF. CDR3 nucleotide sequence: TGTGCCAGCAGCACATACAGGGGGCTTAACTCTGGAAACACCATATATTTT.

This chain uses TRBV27 with TRBJ2-4; tentatively, D is TRBD2 (5 bases). The CDR3 totals 16 residues. The germline CDR1 and CDR2 sequences are MNHEY and SMNVEV (reference sequence). The V end was cut by 2 bases, the J end by 5 bases, with 16 bases between. CDR3 nucleotides: TGTGCCAGCAGTTTAGGACTTCAGAGTGGCGAAAACATTCAGTACTTC. Translation gives CASSLGLQSGENIQYF.

This chain connects TRBV10-3 to TRBJ2-3, with TRBD2 as a possible D gene (6 bases). The V and J ends lost 6 bases and 0 bases respectively, with 13 bases between them. The germline V gene has CDR1 ENHRY and CDR2 SYGVKD. This CDR3 is built from 15 residues. CDR3 in DNA: TGTGCCATCAGCCCGGGACTGCAGAGCACAGATACGCAGTATTTT. It translates to CAISPGLQSTDTQYF.

This clone was seen a few times. V is TRBV2 and J is TRBJ1-1; D may be TRBD1 (5 bases). The V and J ends lost 8 bases and 5 bases respectively, with 6 bases between them. The CDR3 has 10 residues. Germline V CDR1 and CDR2: SNHLY, FYNNEI. CDR3 sequence: CASGGTEAFF. DNA of the CDR3: TGTGCCAGCGGGGGAACTGAAGCTTTCTTT.

V and J are TRBV7-5 and TRBJ1-4. TRBV7-5 is designated a pseudogene. The CDR3 totals 14 residues. This CDR3 is CARRIPRANEKLFF. CDR3 DNA sequence: TGTGCCAGAAGGATACCCCGGGCGAATGAAAAACTGTTTTTT.

The chain employs TRBV27 and TRBJ2-3; TRBD1 aligns across 8 bases. With V trimmed by 10 bases and J by 4 bases, 4 bases remained unmatched. The CDR3 runs to 12 residues. The germline V gene encodes CDR1 MNHEY and CDR2 SMNVEV (reference sequence). CDR3 nucleotide sequence: TGTGCCACCAAGGACAGGGCAGATACGCAGTATTTT. It specifies CATKDRADTQYF.

The rearrangement joins TRBV28 to TRBJ2-2, with no clear D. Germline CDR1 reads MDHEN; CDR2 reads SYDVKM. V lost 2 bases and J 4 bases, leaving 14 bases between the germline ends. The CDR3 consists of 16 residues. CDR3 DNA sequence: TGTGCCAGCAGTTTAAGTGCAGCGCAGAGCACCGGGGAGCTGTTTTTT. Amino acids: CASSLSAAQSTGELFF.

The chain is built from TRBV5-1 and TRBJ1-4, with no clear D. The V and J ends lost 0 bases and 3 bases respectively, with 6 bases between them. The CDR3 covers 14 residues. Germline values: CDR1 SGHRS, CDR2 YFSETQ. The CDR3 sequence: CASSLDGANEKLFF. The DNA for the CDR3 is TGCGCCAGCAGCTTGGACGGAGCTAATGAAAAACTGTTTTTT.

This CDR3 is CASSMTATIETQYF. The CDR3 DNA reads TGTGCCAGCAGCATGACAGCCACGATAGAGACCCAGTACTTC. The V gene is TRBV14, the J gene TRBJ2-5; tentatively, D is TRBD1 (5 bases). The CDR3 loop spans 14 amino acids. Germline loops: CDR1 SGHDN, CDR2 FVKESK. V lost 5 bases and J 4 bases, leaving 14 bases between the germline ends.

V and J are TRBV18 and TRBJ1-1; 11 nucleotides line up with TRBD1. V shed 0 bases, J shed 7 bases, and the junction held 7 bases outside the gene matches. Germline V lookup: CDR1 KGHSH, CDR2 LQKENI. The CDR3 consists of 16 residues. The CDR3 DNA is TGTGCCAGCTCACCACCAGCCGGGACAGGGGGACTTGAAGCTTTCTTT. This translates into CASSPPAGTGGLEAFF.

The chain couples TRBV7-3 to TRBJ2-5; D is ambiguous. The ends were cut back, 5 bases at V and 0 bases at J, with 19 bases in the middle. CDR1 and CDR2 from the germline V gene are SGHTA and FQGTGA. The CDR3 consists of 17 residues. The CDR3 DNA reads as TGTGCCAGCAGCCGCGGCGTGTCAGGCCAGTACCAAGAGACCCAGTACTTC. Encoded protein: CASSRGVSGQYQETQYF.

The chain links TRBV18 to TRBJ2-7; D gene ambiguous. The CDR3 is made up of 14 amino acids. The germline V and J ends were trimmed by 1 base and 3 bases, with 10 bases remaining between them. Germline V gene data show CDR1 as KGHSH and CDR2 as LQKENI. The CDR3 nucleotides read TGTGCCAGCTCACCACAGGGCACCCGCTACGAGCAGTACTTC. This gives the protein CASSPQGTRYEQYF. The full variable domain, in which reference TRBV18 and TRBJ2-7 provide the parts outside the CDR3, is NAGVMQNPRHLVRRRGQEARLRCSPMKGHSHVYWYRQLPEEGLKFMVYLQKENIIDESGMPKERFSAEFPKEGPSILRIQQVVRGDSAAYFCASSPQGTRYEQYFGPGTRLTVT.